This T cell receptor beta chain came from a study of regulatory T cells in long-lasting Graves disease. This CDR3 region has 14 residues. V lost 3 bases and J lost 2, with 9 bases in between. Germline V gene lookup returns CDR1 SGHRS and CDR2 YFSETQ. To make TCR beta libraries, researchers used iRepertoire HTBI primers and Arm-PCR of CDR3 regions. TCRdb called the multiplex PCR reads again in MiXCR, with one record for every CDR3 protein. Among hundreds of thousands of distinct CDR3 sequences listed, roughly 15% were seen once. Time point defined: newly diagnosed GD, antithyroid drugs for less than 3 months. Extracted RNA from PBMCs served as the source of the TCR library. The same data also went into a second study, on T cells in Graves' hyperthyroidism and ophthalmopathy.

The material was peripheral blood mononuclear cells (PBMCs), obtained at new diagnosis, from a patient treated with antithyroid drugs. The TCR was taken from a middle-aged woman with Graves disease. The chain combines TRBV5-1 with TRBJ1-3; D gene ambiguous. The CDR3 sequence is CASSSDIPGNTIYF. CDR3 DNA: TGCGCCAGCAGCTCAGATATTCCTGGAAACACCATATATTTT.